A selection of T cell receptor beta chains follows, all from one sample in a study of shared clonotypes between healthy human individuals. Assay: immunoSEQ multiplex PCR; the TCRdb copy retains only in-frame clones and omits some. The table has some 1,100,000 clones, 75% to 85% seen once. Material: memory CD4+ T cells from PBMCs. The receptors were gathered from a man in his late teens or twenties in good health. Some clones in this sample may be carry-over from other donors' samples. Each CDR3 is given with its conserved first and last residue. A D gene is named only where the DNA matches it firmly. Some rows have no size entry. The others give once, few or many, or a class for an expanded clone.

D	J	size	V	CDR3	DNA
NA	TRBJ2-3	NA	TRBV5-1	CASSFGFAAYTDTQYF	TGCGCCAGCAGCTTTGGGTTCGCGGCATACACAGATACGCAGTATTTT
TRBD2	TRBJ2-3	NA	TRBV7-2	CASSFSGRPPQYF	TGTGCCAGCAGCTTTAGCGGGAGGCCTCCGCAGTATTTT
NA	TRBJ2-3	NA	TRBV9	CASSARGRDSTQYF	TGTGCCAGCAGCGCTCGAGGGAGAGATTCTACGCAGTATTTT
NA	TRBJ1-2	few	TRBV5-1	CASSPLGPLDGYTF	TGCGCCAGCAGCCCCCTTGGCCCACTGGATGGCTACACCTTC
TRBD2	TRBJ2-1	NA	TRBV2	CASQPGLAGGDNEQFF	TGTGCCAGTCAGCCGGGACTAGCGGGAGGAGACAATGAGCAGTTCTTC
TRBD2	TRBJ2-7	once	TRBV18	CASGSGLPYEQYF	TGTGCCTCAGGTAGCGGGCTACCCTACGAGCAGTACTTC
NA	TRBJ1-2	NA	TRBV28	CASIPPGKGASYGYTF	TGTGCCAGCATCCCTCCTGGGAAAGGGGCGAGCTATGGCTACACCTTC
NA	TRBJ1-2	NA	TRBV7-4	CASSLGRLDGYTF	TGTGCCAGCAGCTTAGGGCGGCTTGATGGCTACACCTTC
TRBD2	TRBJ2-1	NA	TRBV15	CATSRDRGDEQFF	TGTGCCACCAGCAGAGATCGGGGGGATGAGCAGTTCTTC
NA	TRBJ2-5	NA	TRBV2	CASRLSGETQYF	TGTGCCAGCAGACTCAGCGGAGAGACCCAGTACTTC
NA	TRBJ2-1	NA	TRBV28	CASNPPGSYNEQFF	TGTGCCAGCAACCCCCCAGGTTCCTACAATGAGCAGTTCTTC
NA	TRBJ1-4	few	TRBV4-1	CASSQEGRNEKLFF	TGCGCCAGCAGCCAAGAGGGGCGAAATGAAAAACTGTTTTTT
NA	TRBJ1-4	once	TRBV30	CAWSLWGVNEKLFF	TGTGCCTGGAGCCTTTGGGGGGTCAATGAAAAACTGTTTTTT
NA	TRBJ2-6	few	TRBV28	CASRSPSQRSGANVLTF	TGTGCCAGCAGATCCCCCTCCCAAAGGTCTGGGGCCAACGTCCTGACTTTC
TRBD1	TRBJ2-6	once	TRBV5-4	CASTDPGQGERISGANVLTF	TGTGCCAGCACCGACCCAGGACAGGGGGAAAGGATCTCTGGGGCCAACGTCCTGACTTTC
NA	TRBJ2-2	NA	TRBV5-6	CASSSPRGNTGELFF	TGTGCCAGCAGTTCTCCTCGGGGAAACACCGGGGAGCTGTTTTTT
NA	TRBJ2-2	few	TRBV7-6	CASSLADRSTGELFF	TGTGCCAGCAGCTTAGCCGACAGATCCACCGGGGAGCTGTTTTTT
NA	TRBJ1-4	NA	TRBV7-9	CASSISGIEKLFF	TGTGCCAGCAGTATATCAGGGATAGAAAAACTGTTTTTT
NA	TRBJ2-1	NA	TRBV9	CASSEVSSYNEQFF	TGTGCCAGCAGCGAGGTAAGCTCCTACAATGAGCAGTTCTTC
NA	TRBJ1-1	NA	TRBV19	CASRSGGTNTEAFF	TGTGCCAGTAGGTCGGGAGGGACGAACACTGAAGCTTTCTTT
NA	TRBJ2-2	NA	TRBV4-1	CASTPSGELFF	TGCGCCAGCACCCCCTCCGGGGAGCTGTTTTTT
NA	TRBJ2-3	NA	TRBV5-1	CASSPWTLEADTQYF	TGCGCCAGCAGCCCCTGGACCCTAGAAGCGGATACGCAGTATTTT
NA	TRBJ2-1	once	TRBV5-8	CASSLVVEQFF	TGTGCCAGCAGCTTGGTTGTAGAGCAGTTCTTC
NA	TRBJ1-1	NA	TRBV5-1	CASSLVVTSAADGMNTEAFF	TGCGCCAGCAGCTTGGTGGTTACGAGTGCAGCGGACGGGATGAACACTGAAGCTTTCTTT
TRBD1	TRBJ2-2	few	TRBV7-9	CASSLGTGVAGELFF	TGTGCCAGCAGCTTAGGCACAGGGGTGGCCGGGGAGCTGTTTTTT
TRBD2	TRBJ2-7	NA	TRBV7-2	CASSLFKLAGGQPLEQYF	TGTGCCAGCAGCTTATTTAAACTAGCGGGAGGGCAGCCCCTCGAGCAGTACTTC
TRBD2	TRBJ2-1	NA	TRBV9	CASSARLAGEREQFF	TGTGCCAGCAGCGCCCGACTAGCGGGAGAAAGGGAGCAGTTCTTC
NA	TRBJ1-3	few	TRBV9	CASSVDGSSGNTIYF	TGTGCCAGCAGCGTGGACGGTAGCTCTGGAAACACCATATATTTT
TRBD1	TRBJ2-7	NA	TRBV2	CASSLDRNSYEQYF	TGTGCCAGCAGTCTGGACAGGAACTCCTACGAGCAGTACTTC
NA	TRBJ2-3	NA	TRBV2	CASSAGPPEYF	TGTGCCAGCAGTGCGGGACCCCCAGAGTATTTT
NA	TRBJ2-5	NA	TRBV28	CASTAYQETQYF	TGTGCCAGCACGGCGTACCAAGAGACCCAGTACTTC
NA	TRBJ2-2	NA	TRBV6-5	CASRPGNTGELFF	TGTGCCAGCCGTCCAGGGAACACCGGGGAGCTGTTTTTT
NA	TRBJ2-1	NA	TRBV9	CASSVDSYESANEQFF	TGTGCCAGCAGCGTAGACAGTTACGAATCGGCCAATGAGCAGTTCTTC
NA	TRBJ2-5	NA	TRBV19	CATYHETQYF	TGTGCCACATATCATGAGACCCAGTACTTC
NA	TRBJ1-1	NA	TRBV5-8	CASSVGHANTEAFF	TGTGCCAGCAGCGTAGGACACGCGAACACTGAAGCTTTCTTT
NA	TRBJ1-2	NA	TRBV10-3	CAISVRGIDYGYTF	TGTGCCATCAGTGTCCGGGGGATTGACTATGGCTACACCTTC
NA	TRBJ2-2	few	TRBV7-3	CASSLFHGELFF	TGTGCCAGCAGCCTCTTCCATGGGGAGCTGTTTTTT
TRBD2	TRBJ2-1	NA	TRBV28	CASSLAGLAGAIGQFF	TGTGCCAGCAGTTTGGCGGGACTAGCGGGAGCCATCGGGCAGTTCTTC
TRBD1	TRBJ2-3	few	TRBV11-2	CASSPDRGRGDTQYF	TGTGCCAGCAGCCCGGACAGGGGGCGGGGAGATACGCAGTATTTT
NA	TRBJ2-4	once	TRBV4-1	CASSQGRPLAKNIQYF	TGCGCCAGCAGCCAAGGCAGGCCACTAGCCAAAAACATTCAGTACTTC
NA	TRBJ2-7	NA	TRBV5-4	CASSRPGPGGEQYF	TGTGCCAGCAGCCGGCCTGGCCCTGGCGGCGAGCAGTACTTC
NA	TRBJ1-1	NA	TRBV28	CASSLVGAGEAFF	TGTGCCAGCAGTTTAGTGGGGGCGGGTGAAGCTTTCTTT
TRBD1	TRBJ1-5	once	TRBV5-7	CASSLAQGETVPAEPQHF	TGTGCCAGCAGCTTGGCCCAGGGGGAAACAGTCCCCGCGGAGCCCCAGCATTTT
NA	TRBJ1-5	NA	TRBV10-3	CAISAGSNSNQPQHF	TGTGCCATCAGTGCGGGCAGCAATAGCAATCAGCCCCAGCATTTT
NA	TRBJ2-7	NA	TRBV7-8	CASSYLGPVYEQYF	TGTGCCAGCAGCTATTTAGGTCCCGTCTACGAGCAGTACTTC
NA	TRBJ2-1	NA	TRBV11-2	CASSPGVAVYNEQFF	TGTGCCAGCAGCCCTGGAGTAGCGGTATACAATGAGCAGTTCTTC
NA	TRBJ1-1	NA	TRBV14	CASSLYGSGTEAFF	TGTGCCAGCAGCCTATATGGTAGTGGCACTGAAGCTTTCTTT
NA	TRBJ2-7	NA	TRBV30	CAWRGNHYEQYF	TGTGCCTGGAGGGGGAATCACTACGAGCAGTACTTC
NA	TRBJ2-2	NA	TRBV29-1	CSVPTGGITGELFF	TGCAGCGTCCCGACAGGTGGAATCACCGGGGAGCTGTTTTTT
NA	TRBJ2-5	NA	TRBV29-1	CSVESYHQETQYF	TGCAGCGTTGAGAGTTATCACCAAGAGACCCAGTACTTC
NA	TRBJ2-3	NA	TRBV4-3	CASSRRGLMGQYF	TGCGCCAGCAGCCGCAGGGGTCTGATGGGGCAGTATTTT
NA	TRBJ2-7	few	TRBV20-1	CSASLAYEQYF	TGCAGTGCAAGTCTAGCCTACGAGCAGTACTTC